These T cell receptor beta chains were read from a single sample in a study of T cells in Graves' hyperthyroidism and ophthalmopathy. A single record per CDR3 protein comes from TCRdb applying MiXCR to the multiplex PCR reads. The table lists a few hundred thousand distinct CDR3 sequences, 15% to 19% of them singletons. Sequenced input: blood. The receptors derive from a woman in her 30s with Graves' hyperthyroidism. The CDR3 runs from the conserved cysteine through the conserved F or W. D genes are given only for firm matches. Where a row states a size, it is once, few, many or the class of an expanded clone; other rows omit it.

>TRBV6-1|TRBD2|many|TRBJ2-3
CASSSGLAGGDTQYF
TGTGCCAGCAGTAGCGGACTAGCGGGAGGAGATACGCAGTATTTT
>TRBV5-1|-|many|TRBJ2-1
CASSSTLNEQFF
TGCGCCAGCAGCTCTACCCTCAATGAGCAGTTCTTC
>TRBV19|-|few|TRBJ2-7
CASSIEGAGGGDEQYF
TGTGCCAGTAGTATAGAAGGCGCCGGGGGCGGCGACGAGCAGTACTTC
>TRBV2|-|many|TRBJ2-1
CASRRLAGYTYNEQFF
TGTGCCAGCAGGCGGCTAGCAGGCTACACCTACAATGAGCAGTTCTTC
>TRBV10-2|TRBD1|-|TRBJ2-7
CATGGVDEQYF
TGCGCCACAGGGGGAGTTGACGAGCAGTACTTC
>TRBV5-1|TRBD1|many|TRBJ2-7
CASSMGQGEQYF
TGCGCCAGCAGCATGGGACAGGGCGAGCAGTACTTC
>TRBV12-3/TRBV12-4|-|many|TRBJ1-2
CASSLGAGRHGYTF
TGTGCCAGCAGTTTAGGAGCAGGGAGGCATGGCTACACCTTC
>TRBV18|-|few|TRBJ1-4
CASSLSTGSNEKLFF
TGTGCCAGCTCACTTTCAACAGGGTCTAATGAAAAACTGTTTTTT
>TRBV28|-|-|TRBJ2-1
CTSSFPRTSLNNEQFF
TGTACCAGCAGTTTCCCCCGGACCAGCCTTAACAATGAGCAGTTCTTC
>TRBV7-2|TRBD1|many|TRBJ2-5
CASSPQTGNRETQYF
TGTGCCAGCAGCCCGCAGACAGGGAACAGAGAGACCCAGTACTTC
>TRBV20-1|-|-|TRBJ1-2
CSASFGGGALYGYTF
TGCAGTGCTAGCTTCGGGGGGGGGGCGCTTTATGGCTACACCTTC
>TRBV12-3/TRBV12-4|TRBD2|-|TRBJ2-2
CASSFSVSAGVHGELFF
TGTGCCAGCAGTTTCTCGGTGTCAGCGGGAGTCCACGGGGAGCTGTTTTTT
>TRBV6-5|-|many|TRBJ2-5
CASSYVQNQETQYF
TGTGCCAGCAGTTACGTACAAAACCAAGAGACCCAGTACTTC
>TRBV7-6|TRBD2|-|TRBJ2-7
CASSPGLAGGQYSYEQYF
TGTGCCAGCAGCCCAGGACTAGCGGGAGGGCAGTATTCCTACGAGCAGTACTTC
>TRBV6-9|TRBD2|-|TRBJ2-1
CASSYGGGLARNEQFF
TGTGCCAGCAGTTACGGGGGGGGACTAGCGCGCAATGAGCAGTTCTTC
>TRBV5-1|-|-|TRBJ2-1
CASSLGQYDEQFF
TGCGCCAGCAGCTTGGGACAATACGATGAGCAGTTCTTC
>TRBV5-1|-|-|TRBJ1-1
CASSLEATGNTEAFF
TGCGCCAGCAGCTTGGAAGCAACTGGAAACACTGAAGCTTTCTTT
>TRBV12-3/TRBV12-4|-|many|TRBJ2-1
CASSFSLSESSYNEQFF
TGTGCCAGCAGTTTTTCCCTTTCGGAAAGCTCCTACAATGAGCAGTTCTTC
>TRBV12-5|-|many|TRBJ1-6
CASGLVISSNSPLHF
TGTGCTAGTGGTTTGGTAATCTCGTCTAATTCACCCCTCCACTTT
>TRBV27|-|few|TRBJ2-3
CASRSAGTQYF
TGTGCCAGCAGAAGTGCCGGTACGCAGTATTTT
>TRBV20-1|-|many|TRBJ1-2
CSASGYTF
TGCAGTGCGAGTGGCTACACCTTC
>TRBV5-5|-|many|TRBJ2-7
CASSGGVAYEQYF
TGTGCCAGCAGTGGGGGAGTGGCCTACGAGCAGTACTTC
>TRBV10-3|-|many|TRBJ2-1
CAISESTNEQFF
TGTGCCATCAGTGAGTCGACTAATGAGCAGTTCTTC
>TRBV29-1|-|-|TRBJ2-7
CSVATAVEQYF
TGCAGCGTTGCCACAGCTGTCGAGCAGTACTTC
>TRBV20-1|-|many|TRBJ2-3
CSARVADTQYF
TGCAGTGCTAGAGTGGCAGATACGCAGTATTTT
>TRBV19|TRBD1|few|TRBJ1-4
CATRDRSNEKLFF
TGTGCCACTCGGGACAGGTCAAATGAAAAACTGTTTTTT
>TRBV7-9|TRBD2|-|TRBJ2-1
CASSPLGTGGMGNEQFF
TGTGCCAGCAGCCCCCTAGGGACGGGAGGAATGGGCAATGAGCAGTTCTTC
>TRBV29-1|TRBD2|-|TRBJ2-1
CSVEDGWTSIHEQFF
TGCAGCGTTGAAGATGGGTGGACTAGCATCCATGAGCAGTTCTTC
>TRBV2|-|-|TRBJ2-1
CASSESVQSWTALSYNEQFF
TGTGCCAGCAGTGAATCAGTACAGAGTTGGACCGCCCTCTCCTACAATGAGCAGTTCTTC
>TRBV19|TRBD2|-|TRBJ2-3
CASSDRLAGGGLTDTQYF
TGTGCCAGTAGTGACCGACTAGCGGGAGGTGGGCTTACAGATACGCAGTATTTT
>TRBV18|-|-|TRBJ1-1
CASSPPAGRINTEAFF
TGTGCCAGCTCACCACCAGCCGGGAGAATCAACACTGAAGCTTTCTTT
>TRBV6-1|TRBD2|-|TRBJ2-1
CASSEPSGDNNEQFF
TGTGCCAGCAGTGAACCAAGCGGGGATAACAATGAGCAGTTCTTC
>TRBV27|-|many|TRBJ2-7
CASRPVPSSYEQYF
TGTGCCAGCAGACCCGTCCCTAGCTCCTACGAGCAGTACTTC
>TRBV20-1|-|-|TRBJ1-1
CSAIPPAKNTEAFF
TGCAGTGCTATCCCGCCAGCGAAGAACACTGAAGCTTTCTTT
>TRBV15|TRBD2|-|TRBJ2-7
CATSRDPSGSLEQYF
TGTGCCACCAGCAGAGACCCCAGCGGGAGTCTCGAGCAGTACTTC
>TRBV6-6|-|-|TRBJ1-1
CASSYSAALNTEAFF
TGTGCCAGCAGTTACTCGGCGGCCCTAAACACTGAAGCTTTCTTT
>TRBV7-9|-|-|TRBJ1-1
CASSETGSTEAFF
TGTGCCAGCAGCGAGACGGGCAGCACTGAAGCTTTCTTT
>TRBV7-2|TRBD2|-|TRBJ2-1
CASSFGLAEGFRDLQFF
TGCGCCAGCAGTTTTGGACTAGCGGAGGGCTTCAGGGATTTGCAGTTCTTC
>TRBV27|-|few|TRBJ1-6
CASTLWGANSPLHF
TGTGCCAGCACCTTATGGGGGGCGAATTCACCCCTCCACTTT
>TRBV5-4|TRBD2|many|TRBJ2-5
CASSLLAGGETQYF
TGTGCCAGCAGCTTACTAGCGGGAGGAGAGACCCAGTACTTC
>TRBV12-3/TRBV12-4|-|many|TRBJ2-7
CASSSRGLSYEQYF
TGTGCCAGCAGCTCCCGCGGGCTCTCCTACGAGCAGTACTTC
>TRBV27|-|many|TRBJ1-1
CASRLNRAMNTEAFF
TGTGCCAGCAGACTAAACAGGGCCATGAACACTGAAGCTTTCTTT
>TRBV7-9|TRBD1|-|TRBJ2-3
CASRGQGAPDTQYF
TGTGCCAGCCGGGGACAGGGGGCCCCAGATACGCAGTATTTT